Each of the 30 T cell receptor beta chains below was sequenced from the same sample in a study of T cells in Graves' hyperthyroidism and ophthalmopathy. The source material, RNA transcripts, was used to amplify TCR beta CDR3 regions. HTBI primers were the set used in a first-round RT-PCR of the TCR CDR3. TCRdb itself ran the multiplex PCR reads through MiXCR, one entry per CDR3 protein. The sample consists of approximately 600,000 distinct CDR3 sequences, around 15% of them appearing once. The sequenced sample consisted of blood. The receptors come from a woman in her thirties with Graves' hyperthyroidism.

This clonotype was seen many times. V gene TRBV2 combines with J gene TRBJ2-1, with D tentatively TRBD1 (5 bases). V lost 4 bases, J lost 5 bases, and 12 bases lay in between. Germline V gene sequence: CDR1 SNHLY, CDR2 FYNNEI. The CDR3 runs to 14 residues. CDR3 in DNA: TGTGCCAGCAGTGTGACAGAGTCCCACAATGAGCAGTTCTTC. It specifies CASSVTESHNEQFF.

This clonotype was found a few times. The V and J genes are TRBV5-1 and TRBJ1-3; D ambiguous. V lost 0 bases, J lost 0 bases, and 10 bases lay in between. Per germline, CDR1 SGHRS and CDR2 YFSETQ. The CDR3 has 16 residues. The CDR3 DNA reads TGCGCCAGCAGCTTGGATGGGTTTCTCTCTGGAAACACCATATATTTT. Translating gives CASSLDGFLSGNTIYF.

The V call is TRBV28, the J call TRBJ2-2; D perhaps matches TRBD1 (6 bases). Germline V gene sequence: CDR1 MDHEN, CDR2 SYDVKM. This CDR3 contains 16 residues. Trimming shortened V by 6 bases and J by 3 bases, and 17 bases separated the two germline ends. The CDR3 DNA reads TGTGCCAGCAGAAAGGACAGTGGAGGATACACCGGGGAGCTGTTTTTT. Translated: CASRKDSGGYTGELFF.

In its sample, this clonotype was seen many times. The chain uses TRBV5-5 and TRBJ2-3; D not resolved. V was shortened by 4 bases and J by 4 bases, with 7 bases between the two germline ends. Germline V gives CDR1 SGHKS, CDR2 YYEKEE (reference sequence). The CDR3 extends over 12 amino acids. The DNA of the CDR3 is TGTGCCAGCAGCGGGGATCCAGATACGCAGTATTTT. Translating gives CASSGDPDTQYF. Together with reference TRBV5-5 and TRBJ2-3, the CDR3 gives the full variable domain: DAGVTQSPTHLIKTRGQQVTLRCSPISGHKSVSWYQQVLGQGPQFIFQYYEKEERGRGNFPDRFSARQFPNYSSELNVNALLLGDSALYLCASSGDPDTQYFGPGTRLTVL.

This clonotype was observed a handful of times. The chain combines TRBV3-1 with TRBJ2-5; no definite D call. CDR1 is LGHDT and CDR2 is YNNKEL in the germline V gene (reference sequence). CDR3 size: 13 residues. V lost 3 bases, J lost 3 bases, and 8 bases lay in between. CDR3 bases: TGTGCCAGCAGCCAGGTCCCGGAAGAGACCCAGTACTTC. This translates into CASSQVPEETQYF.

This clonotype was counted ten times or more. The rearrangement links TRBV7-9 to TRBJ1-1; D call uncertain. Per the germline V gene, CDR1 is SEHNR and CDR2 is FQNEAQ (reference sequence). This CDR3 has 12 residues. Trimming left V 8 bases short and J 1 base short, with 8 bases between. The CDR3: CASRRQNTEAFF. DNA of the CDR3: TGTGCCAGCCGAAGACAGAACACTGAAGCTTTCTTT.

In this sample, this clonotype turned up a few times. J is TRBJ1-5 and V is TRBV6-5; D gene ambiguous. V lost 4 bases and J lost 6, with 16 bases in between. The CDR3 runs to 15 residues. The germline V gene has CDR1 MNHEY and CDR2 SVGAGI. The CDR3 coding sequence is TGTGCCAGCAGTTCAGCCACGACGAGTATTCAGCCCCAGCATTTT. Translating it yields CASSSATTSIQPQHF.

This clonotype came up many times. The rearrangement links TRBV28 to TRBJ1-4; D possibly corresponds to TRBD1 (5 bases). V was cut by 2 bases and J by 6 bases, with 10 bases left in between. This CDR3 is built from 14 residues. Germline-derived CDR1 and CDR2 are MDHEN and SYDVKM. Here the CDR3 reads CASSLTPGDEKLFF. CDR3 DNA: TGTGCCAGCAGTTTAACCCCGGGGGATGAAAAACTGTTTTTT.

This clonotype was seen more than once but under ten times. The rearrangement joins TRBV20-1 to TRBJ2-7; D is possibly TRBD1 or TRBD2 (6 bases each). The germline gives CDR1 DFQATT, CDR2 SNEGSKA (reference sequence). CDR3 length: 14 amino acids. The germline V and J ends were trimmed by 1 base and 5 bases, with 15 bases remaining between them. In nucleotides, the CDR3 is TGCAGTGCTAGAGGTAGGAGGGGGAGCCACGAGCAGTACTTC. This translates into CSARGRRGSHEQYF.

This clonotype was recorded many times. This sequence joins TRBV7-3 and TRBJ2-7; D is perhaps TRBD1 (7 bases). Germline assignment: CDR1 SGHTA and CDR2 FQGTGA. V gave up 5 bases and J gave up 3 bases, with 14 bases separating them. The CDR3 consists of 14 residues. As DNA, the CDR3 is TGTGCCAGCAGCAGGCAGGGGGGAGACTACGAGCAGTACTTC. Its translation: CASSRQGGDYEQYF.

The V and J genes are TRBV5-5 and TRBJ1-6; D not resolved. The V end lost 4 bases, the J end lost 2 bases, and 13 bases lay between the germline ends. The germline gives CDR1 SGHKS, CDR2 YYEKEE (reference sequence). This CDR3 is built from 16 residues. As DNA, the CDR3 is TGTGCCAGCAGCCTGGACGGCCCGACCTATAATTCACCCCTCCACTTT. As protein: CASSLDGPTYNSPLHF. Variable domain in full (rest from reference TRBV5-5 and TRBJ1-6): DAGVTQSPTHLIKTRGQQVTLRCSPISGHKSVSWYQQVLGQGPQFIFQYYEKEERGRGNFPDRFSARQFPNYSSELNVNALLLGDSALYLCASSLDGPTYNSPLHFGNGTRLTVT.

The V call is TRBV6-1, the J call TRBJ1-4, with unresolved D. Trimming pared 6 bases from V and 3 bases from J, leaving 11 bases between. Germline V gives CDR1 MNHNS, CDR2 SASEGT. The CDR3 runs 14 residues. The CDR3 is CASSPAKANEKLFF. In nucleotides, the CDR3 is TGTGCCAGCAGCCCCGCCAAGGCTAATGAAAAACTGTTTTTT.

The chain uses TRBV19 and TRBJ1-1; D gene unclear. With 3 bases removed from V and 6 bases from J, the gap between germline ends came to 5 bases. Germline CDR1 and CDR2: LNHDA and SQIVND (reference sequence). This CDR3 has 11 amino acids. CDR3 in DNA: TGTGCCAGTAGTATTCAGCCTGAAGCTTTCTTT. It codes for CASSIQPEAFF.

The V and J genes are TRBV24-1 and TRBJ2-2; unclear D gene. Germline V gene data show CDR1 as KGHDR and CDR2 as SFDVKD. The CDR3 covers 12 residues. Trimming took off 9 bases at V and 6 bases at J, with 10 bases between the two ends. The CDR3 nucleotides read TGTGCCACCGTCTATTGGGCCGGGGAGCTGTTTTTT. Its translation: CATVYWAGELFF.

The rearrangement links TRBV28 to TRBJ2-7; D tentatively fits TRBD1 or TRBD2 (7 bases each). The CDR3 extends over 15 amino acids. In germline, CDR1 is MDHEN, CDR2 SYDVKM. Trimming removed 7 bases at V and 6 bases at J, with 22 bases between. CDR3 nucleotides: TGTGCCAGCACCCCCCTGGGGGAGGGGGCGGGCGAGCAGTACTTC. This sequence encodes CASTPLGEGAGEQYF.

This clonotype was seen at least ten times. This chain joins TRBV2 and TRBJ2-1; D perhaps matches TRBD1 (6 bases). Germline CDR1 is SNHLY and CDR2 is FYNNEI. The V end lost 1 base, the J end lost 6 bases, and 10 bases lay between the germline ends. The CDR3 is 14 amino acids. DNA for the CDR3: TGTGCCAGCAGTGAAGACAGGGCGGGCAATGAGCAGTTCTTC. Protein product: CASSEDRAGNEQFF.

The rearrangement joins TRBV30 to TRBJ1-2, with a tentative D call TRBD1 (5 bases). The CDR3 covers 13 residues. V dropped 5 bases and J dropped 3 bases, with 13 bases sitting between them. The germline gives CDR1 GTSNPN, CDR2 SVGIG (reference sequence). CDR3 sequence reads: CAWYTGGDYGYTF. CDR3 coding DNA: TGTGCCTGGTATACAGGAGGCGACTATGGCTACACCTTC.

The chain joins TRBV20-1 to TRBJ2-7; 8 nucleotides match TRBD1. The CDR3 runs 15 residues. Germline trimming cut 1 base from V and 3 bases from J; bases unmatched to any gene: 8. Germline CDR1 reads DFQATT; CDR2 reads SNEGSKA (reference sequence). CDR3 sequence (DNA): TGCAGTGCTAGAGGGCCGAAACAGGGGGACTACGAGCAGTACTTC. It translates to CSARGPKQGDYEQYF.

This chain links TRBV28 with TRBJ2-1, with 8 bases aligning to TRBD2. Germline CDR1 reads MDHEN; CDR2 reads SYDVKM. With 6 bases clipped from V and 7 bases from J, the junction kept 8 bases outside the gene matches. The CDR3 is 14 residues long. The CDR3 is CASSPRGRWNEQFF. The DNA of the CDR3 is TGTGCCAGCAGCCCCCGCGGGAGGTGGAATGAGCAGTTCTTC. Variable domain in full (rest from reference TRBV28 and TRBJ2-1): DVKVTQSSRYLVKRTGEKVFLECVQDMDHENMFWYRQDPGLGLRLIYFSYDVKMKEKGDIPEGYSVSREKKERFSLILESASTNQTSMYLCASSPRGRWNEQFFGPGTRLTVL.

This clonotype was picked up many times. The genes are TRBV6-1 and TRBJ1-2, with D tentatively TRBD1 (5 bases). The CDR3 consists of 14 residues. Germline V gene lookup returns CDR1 MNHNS and CDR2 SASEGT. V lost 5 bases, J lost 5 bases, and 15 bases lay in between. The CDR3 sequence is CASSSLSQGYGYTF. The CDR3 DNA is TGTGCCAGCAGTTCCCTGAGTCAGGGATATGGCTACACCTTC.

This clonotype was counted at least ten times. The gene calls are TRBV7-2 and TRBJ1-2; TRBD1 aligns across 7 bases. From germline, CDR1 is SGHTA and CDR2 FQGNSA. The CDR3 has 14 amino acids. Losses at the gene ends were 4 bases for V and 7 bases for J; bases not matched to a gene: 9. CDR3 DNA: TGTGCCAGCAGCTCAAGGGGGACAGAGAGTGGCTACACCTTC. Protein: CASSSRGTESGYTF.

This clonotype occurred many times. This chain joins TRBV28 and TRBJ2-7; D gene uncertain. V lost 1 base and J lost 7, with 11 bases in between. This CDR3 is built from 13 residues. Germline CDR1 is MDHEN and CDR2 is SYDVKM. The DNA for the CDR3 is TGTGCCAGCAGTTTATACTCCCATGGGGAGCAGTACTTC. Translating it yields CASSLYSHGEQYF.

This clonotype was recorded at least ten times. The CDR3 region is CASSPTILYGYTF. As DNA, the CDR3 is TGTGCCAGCTCACCGACAATACTCTATGGCTACACCTTC. The chain links TRBV28 to TRBJ1-2; no clear D gene. Germline loops: CDR1 MDHEN, CDR2 SYDVKM. V was pared by 8 bases and J by 4 bases, with 14 bases between. The CDR3 has 13 residues.

The chain couples TRBV5-1 to TRBJ2-7, with D perhaps given as TRBD1 or TRBD2 (5 bases each). This CDR3 comprises 14 residues. The V end was cut by 4 bases, the J end by 2 bases, with 13 bases between. In germline, CDR1 is SGHRS, CDR2 YFSETQ. This CDR3 reads CASSLGTDAYEQYF. CDR3 in DNA: TGCGCCAGCAGCCTCGGGACGGATGCCTACGAGCAGTACTTC.

This clonotype was seen repeatedly, ten times or more. The chain uses TRBV28 and TRBJ1-2; 7 bases match TRBD1. The CDR3 is 14 residues long. Looked up from germline, CDR1 is MDHEN and CDR2 is SYDVKM. The V gene end was trimmed by 7 bases and the J gene end by 4 bases; junction bases not matched to a gene: 9. The CDR3 loop is CASNSPRGSYGYTF. CDR3 DNA sequence: TGTGCCAGCAACTCCCCCAGGGGGAGCTATGGCTACACCTTC.

This clonotype was detected many times. The chain links TRBV11-2 to TRBJ1-5, with D hard to call. The germline V gene has CDR1 SGHAT and CDR2 FQNNGV. The CDR3 is 13 amino acids. Deletions cut 1 base from V and 6 bases from J, with 7 bases between. CDR3 in amino acids: CASSLGHGQPQHF. In nucleotides, the CDR3 is TGTGCCAGCAGCTTAGGACACGGTCAGCCCCAGCATTTT.

The table lists this clonotype with many counts. The rearrangement links TRBV2 to TRBJ2-7, with unresolved D. Germline V gene sequence: CDR1 SNHLY, CDR2 FYNNEI. This CDR3 spans 12 amino acids. The V gene lost 5 bases and the J gene lost 3 bases, with 8 bases spanning the gap. CDR3 bases: TGTGCCAGCAGTCCTCAGAACTACGAGCAGTACTTC. Protein: CASSPQNYEQYF.

This clonotype was seen many times. This chain uses TRBV3-1 with TRBJ2-3; 7 bases fit TRBD1. CDR3 length: 17 amino acids. Germline values: CDR1 LGHDT, CDR2 YNNKEL (reference sequence). V lost 0 bases and J lost 6; bases outside the gene matches: 12. In DNA, the CDR3 is TGTGCCAGCAGCCAAGAAGCTAATAAGGGGACAGCCGATACGCAGTATTTT. It is translated as CASSQEANKGTADTQYF.

This clonotype was observed a few times. This chain links TRBV9 with TRBJ2-1; D remains unclear. Trimming removed 0 bases at V and 0 bases at J, with 4 bases between. The CDR3 spans 14 residues. CDR1 is SGDLS and CDR2 is YYNGEE in the germline V gene. Written as DNA, the CDR3 is TGTGCCAGCAGCGTAGACGGCTCCTACAATGAGCAGTTCTTC. Translation: CASSVDGSYNEQFF.

This clonotype was seen a few times. This sequence joins TRBV14 and TRBJ2-3; no clear D. Trimming pared 3 bases from V and 2 bases from J, leaving 6 bases between. This CDR3 is 13 amino acids long. Germline CDR1 and CDR2: SGHDN and FVKESK. For the CDR3, the DNA is TGTGCCAGCAGCCATCCTGTCACAGATACGCAGTATTTT. Encoded protein: CASSHPVTDTQYF.